This TCR beta chain was found in a study of Ad26.COV2.S vaccination and SARS-CoV-2 variants. Study-wide points: Substantial breadth in spike-specific CD8+ and CD4+ T cell responses was reportedly seen after vaccination.

On this clone itself: Its target is not known.

Only in-frame clones appear in the TCRdb table, and some are missing; sequencing was by immunoSEQ multiplex PCR. This sample has a few hundred thousand clones; approximately 92% occur once, and the top ten carry 12%. Described treatment: some 20 received Ad26.COV2.S at low or high dose, single or two shots; several received placebo; per-sample allocation not given. Sampling occurred on day 63 after the first vaccine or placebo injection. Germline V gene data show CDR1 as MDHEN and CDR2 as SYDVKM. The CDR3 spans 13 residues. Trimming cost V 3 bases and J 5 bases, with 11 bases left between them. Sequences were derived from peripheral blood, sampled in a trial of Ad26.COV2.S vaccine versus placebo. The chain couples TRBV28 to TRBJ2-7; D is uncertain. This TCR was sampled from a person aged 18-60 years who received the Ad26.COV2.S COVID-19 vaccine or a placebo. DNA for the CDR3: TGTGCCAGCAGTTTGGGTAGCATCGACGAGCAGTACTTC. Protein sequence: CASSLGSIDEQYF.